This record concerns one T cell receptor beta chain sequence. This receptor's antigen is unknown. Base-call qualities are not available, and no considerably larger clone is one nucleotide away. This sample was included in a study of naive CD8 T cells in extremely preterm neonates (dated by TCRdb to about 2017). Describing the broader study: The study compared TCRbeta CDR3 repertoires of sorted naive CD8+ T cells across four age groups: extremely preterm neonates, term neonates, young children and adults.

The term cord blood was obtained from 5 or 6 elective full-term cesarean deliveries at 37-41 weeks of gestation that occurred without labor or rupture of membranes. The study left out pregnancies involving fetal demise, active maternal HSV infection or known maternal HIV infection. A FACSAria III cell sorter was used to sort live, Annexin V-negative naive CD8+ T cells (CD3+CD8+CD45RA+CCR7+). Between roughly 17,000 and 100,000 naive CD8+ T cells were sorted per sample. Mixed venous-arterial cord blood was collected with preassembled standardized sampling kits. Cord blood was kept at room temperature and processed within 4 hours of collection. Ficoll-Paque density gradient centrifugation of diluted blood was used to isolate mononuclear cells. Before sorting, mononuclear cells were cryopreserved in 10% DMSO plus 90% FBS and kept long term at -150 degrees C. After thawing, cells were stained with Annexin V along with antibodies against CD3, CD8, CCR7 and CD45RA. The DNeasy Blood and Tissue Kit was used to extract genomic DNA from snap-frozen pellets of sorted cells.

Measured from the cysteine to the phenylalanine, the CDR3 is 14 residues long. The entry retains the CDR3 DNA only, 42 bases that are in frame from base 1. From V the trimming removes 3 bases and from J it removes 3 bases, while the gene matches leave 3 bases of the junction unaccounted for. As encoded in the germline V gene, CDR1 is MGHRA while CDR2 is YSYEKL. Study-wide findings and limitations: Compared with all other age groups, preterm neonates showed significantly lower iChao1 richness (p < 0.05) along with an even clone distribution, indicating a less rich repertoire. Compared with the older groups, preterm CDR3s were shorter and closer to germline, carrying fewer N additions and showing less junctional trimming. A small sample size and variable productive template counts among preterm samples were noted by the authors as limitations. To track T cell development within individuals, the authors urged prospective longitudinal studies of preterm and term neonates. A higher proportion of shared CDR3 nucleotide sequences was found in preterm neonates (roughly 2.7%) than in term neonates (roughly 0.4%), young children (0.03%) and adults (approximately 0.01%).

A two-step, bias-controlled multiplex PCR was used to amplify TCRbeta CDR3 regions from genomic DNA. The multiplex PCR used primers specific for every TRBV and TRBJ gene segment. The immunoSEQ Assay was used to generate the TCRbeta repertoire data. Turning to the authors' computational methods: A relative-frequency ratio and a modified nearest-neighbor algorithm were applied to filter and cluster reads so that closely related sequences were merged. IMGT annotation was followed for the assignment of V, D and J genes to CDR3 sequences. Template counts were corrected for PCR amplification bias and quantified by comparison with synthetic TCR CDR3 analog sequences. Only unique productive sequences, defined as in-frame CDR3 sequences lacking stop codons, were included in the analyses. The immunoSEQ Analyzer software was used to compute clonality, defined as 1 minus Pielou's evenness, and iChao1 richness. Statistical testing was performed in JMP, using Student's t-test or a non-parametric test depending on Shapiro-Wilk normality results. The clones in this table, taken by TCRdb from immuneACCESS, are in-frame only. Not every clone is retained; where verified, under half of the shortfall comes from an unresolved V gene, and the cause of the rest is unknown. V, J and clone size are taken as reported in that table, and D and trimming were inferred from the DNA itself. The sample includes 6,000 to 9,000 clones, with about 90% observed a single time. The leading ten clones occupy around 0.47% of the sample.

The sample comprised naive CD8+ T cells from cord blood. The sequence came from a newborn in good health. The sequence links TRBV4-1 to TRBJ2-7; TRBD2 aligns with 9 central bases. The CDR3 protein is CASSHRLADYEQYF. The nucleotides read TGCGCCAGCAGCCACAGACTAGCGGACTACGAGCAGTACTTC.